The entry below describes one T cell receptor beta chain. This sample was included in a study of blood T cell repertoires in COVID-19. Clones were read by immunoSEQ multiplex PCR, and TCRdb kept only the in-frame ones, dropping some. The table has a few hundred thousand clones, approximately 89% seen once. The ends were cut back, 6 bases at V and 8 bases at J, with 19 bases in the middle. Germline CDR1 and CDR2: MRHNA and SNTAGT. This CDR3 is 14 amino acids long. The sample was PBMCs or T cells enriched from blood (not recorded which). The genes are TRBV6-4 and TRBJ1-2; D is perhaps TRBD1 (6 bases). The TCR was taken from a woman aged 40 to 55 who had been exposed to COVID-19. CDR3 residues: CASRDLTGMGGYTF. The DNA for the CDR3 is TGTGCCAGCAGGGACCTAACAGGGATGGGAGGCTACACCTTC.